This TCR beta chain appears in the sequencing data of a study of shared clonotypes between healthy human individuals (dated by TCRdb to the early 2020s). At the level of the whole study: A few men and a couple of women, aged 18 to 49 years, made up the cohort. To increase sequencing depth and limit assay-specific biases, different laboratories used diverse techniques to prepare libraries and sequence TCR repertoires. Blood TCR repertoires of roughly five healthy adults were deeply sequenced to estimate repertoire size and the extent of clonotype sharing between individuals. Between about 0.94 and 8.9 billion PBMCs per donor were obtained by leukapheresis. For each donor, CD4 naive and CD4 memory were each run on three plates, CD8 naive on two plates, and CD8 memory on one plate.

Concerning this clone: The antigen this receptor binds is unknown. Per-base quality was not reported, and no clone a single base away is much larger than it. Other DNA sequences from this sample encode an identical CDR3 as well.

Using the deep immunoSEQ assay, TCR CDR3 regions were amplified from genomic DNA by multiplex PCR. Genomic DNA extracted from each cell subset was distributed evenly over all wells of several immunoSEQ 96-well plates, and each plate served as one replicate. Each replicate PCR for sorted subsets received about 180 ng genomic DNA, equal to roughly 33,000 T cell genomes. Purified libraries were measured with a Qubit 3.0 fluorometer, size-checked on a Bioanalyzer 2100, and measured again with the KAPA Library Quantification kit. A separate single-read 150-cycle Illumina NextSeq 550 flow cell was used to sequence each immunoSEQ 96-well plate. As for how the authors treated the data: Because the immunoSEQ output included only junctional sequences and no quality scores, the filtering could not be the same as the filtering used for full-length reads. To assign V/J genes and CDR3, sequences were annotated using PyIR, a Python wrapper for IgBLAST v1.9, with IMGT germline references. Reads were removed for weak V/J assignments (E-value above 1e-6), missing CDR3, stop codons, out-of-frame junctions, or ambiguous translated residues. A V3J clonotype was defined by an identical inferred V gene, J gene, and CDR3 amino acid sequence. Percentage overlap between repertoires was computed as shared unique clonotypes divided by the size of the smaller repertoire. RTK rarefaction, the Chao1 estimator, and Recon v2.1 estimates of unobserved clonotypes were used to assess repertoire richness. Generation probabilities for all TCRbeta clonotypes obtained by the gDNA method from a handful of donors were computed using OLGA. TCRdb mirrors the immuneACCESS table, restricted to in-frame sequences. Some clones are absent from its copies; in checked studies, under half trace to an unresolved V gene, and the reason for the others is unknown. That table is the source of V, J and clone size, and D and trimming were worked out from the DNA. The sample profile shows under 1 million clones; around 92% of them were found once. The leading ten clones occupy approximately 25% of the sample.

CD8 naive samples were CD45RO-negative cells positively selected for CCR7, giving a CD45RA+CCR7+ population that excluded TemRA cells. Healthy HIV-negative adults with no recently reported acute infections or vaccinations were included as donors. All donors were Caucasian adults living in Nashville, Tennessee, USA. Blood was collected by leukapheresis, and PBMCs were isolated by Ficoll-Histopaque density gradient centrifugation and then cryopreserved in liquid nitrogen vapor phase. Analytical flow cytometry was used to check the purity and quantity of each magnetically sorted T cell population. Genomic DNA was isolated from each sorted fraction and quantified by UV absorbance on a Nanodrop 2000c. Summary of the overall study and its limitations: Even with the large sequencing depth, rarefaction of the sorted-subset datasets indicated that sequencing was incomplete. Pairwise subsampling indicated that sequencing depth was expected to affect the degree of clonotype sharing among donors. The genetic and exposure-history diversity represented was limited by the small number of donors. Naive subsets generally had larger estimated clonotype richness than memory subsets. Clonotypes shared by all four sorted-subset donors showed higher generation probabilities than non-shared clonotypes. Sharing across several donors was observed for about 5% of naive CD4, under 4% of naive CD8, 2% to 2.5% of memory CD4, and roughly 0.4% of memory CD8 clonotypes. Sampling was limited to blood, and TCR repertoires in tissue likely differ from TCR repertoires in blood.

The germline V gene provides CDR1 SQVTM and CDR2 ANQGSEA. The cysteine opens and the phenylalanine closes a CDR3 of 15 amino acids. Kept here is only the CDR3 DNA, which spans 45 bases and is read in frame from base 1. V gives up 3 bases and J gives up 0 bases, and the segment between their germline ends measures 9 bases. The V and J segments used are TRBV29-1 and TRBJ2-6; TRBD2 is possibly the D segment (6 matching bases). Material: naive CD8+ T cells sorted from blood. The cell subset or site label for this specimen denotes: CD45RA+CCR7+. The origin of this receptor is a man between 25 and 39 years old in good health. The base sequence is TGCAGCGTTGAGGCGGGGACCTCTGGGGCCAACGTCCTGACTTTC. The encoded protein is CSVEAGTSGANVLTF.